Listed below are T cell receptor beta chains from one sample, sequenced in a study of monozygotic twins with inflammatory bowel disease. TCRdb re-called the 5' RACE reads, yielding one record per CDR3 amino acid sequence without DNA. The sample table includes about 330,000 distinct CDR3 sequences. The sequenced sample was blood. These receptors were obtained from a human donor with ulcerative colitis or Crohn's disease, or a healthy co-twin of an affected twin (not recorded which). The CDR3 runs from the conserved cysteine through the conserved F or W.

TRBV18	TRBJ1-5	CASSGTDNQPQHF
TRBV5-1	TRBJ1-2	CASSGQGKGYGYTF
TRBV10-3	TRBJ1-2	CAGQGTNYGYTF
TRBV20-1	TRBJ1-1	CSVPGGAGTEAFF
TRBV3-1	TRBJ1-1	CASSQDFPGRNTEAFF
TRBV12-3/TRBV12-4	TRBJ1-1	CASSSQDRGRTEAFF
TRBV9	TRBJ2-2	CASSVGTGFRELFF
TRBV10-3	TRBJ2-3	CAISDRGDTQYF
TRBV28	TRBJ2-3	CASRGKLAGRTDTQYF
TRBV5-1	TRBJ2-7	CASSAGNYEQYF
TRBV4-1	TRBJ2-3	CASSQIGPGSDTQYF
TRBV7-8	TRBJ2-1	CASSLYQGRGNEQFF
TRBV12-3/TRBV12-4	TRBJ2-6	CASSQRGAGANVLTF
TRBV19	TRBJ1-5	CASSPSGRTGNQPQHF
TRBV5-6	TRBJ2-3	CASGWTGGGTDTQYF
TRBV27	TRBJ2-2	CASSSSPARATGELFF
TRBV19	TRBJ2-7	CASRRTVASYEQYF
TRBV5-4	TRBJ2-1	CASSRSGSRGNEQFF
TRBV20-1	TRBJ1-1	CSATWGRLNTEAFF
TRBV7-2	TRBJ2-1	CASSFYGRALSNEQFF
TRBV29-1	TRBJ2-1	CSVHGLAGGNEQFF
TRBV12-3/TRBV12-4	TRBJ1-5	CASSLRGGRGQPQHF
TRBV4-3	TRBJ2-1	CASSRRGGNPYNEQFF
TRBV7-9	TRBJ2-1	CASSSTSGGAFNEQFF
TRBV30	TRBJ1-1	CAVGQGDTEASF
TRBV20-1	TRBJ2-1	CSARARGTSNSGGQFF
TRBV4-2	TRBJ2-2	CASSQGQGEGGELFF
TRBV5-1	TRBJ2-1	CASSAKPGQANNEQFF
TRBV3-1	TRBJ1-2	CASSFSPYGYTF
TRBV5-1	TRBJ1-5	CASSLESGLQPQHF
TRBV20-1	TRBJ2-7	CSAEALARTYEQYF
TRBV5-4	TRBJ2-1	CASSLRLAISYNEQFF
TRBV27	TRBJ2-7	CASSSFMRDKKQYF
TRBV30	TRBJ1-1	CAWSRDRPTNTEAFF
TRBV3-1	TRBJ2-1	CASSQDSGQGVEQFF
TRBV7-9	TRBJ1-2	CASSTGDRPNYGYTF
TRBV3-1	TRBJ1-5	CASSSRGHNQPQHF
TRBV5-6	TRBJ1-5	CASSSWGGDNQPQHF
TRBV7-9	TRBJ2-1	CASSFDLAVSYNEQFF
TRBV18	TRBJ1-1	CASSPSLTGSGNTEAFF
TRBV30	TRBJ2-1	CAWSGLYEQFF
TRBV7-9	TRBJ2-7	CASRPTQAGATEQYF
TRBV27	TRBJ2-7	CASSLEGEGRPYEQYF
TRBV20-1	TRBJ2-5	CSATGTGGARYQETQYF
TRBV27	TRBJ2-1	CASSLIGPITGNEQFF
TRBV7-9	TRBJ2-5	CATPGLAGETQYF
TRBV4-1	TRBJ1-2	CASSQESGDGYGYTF